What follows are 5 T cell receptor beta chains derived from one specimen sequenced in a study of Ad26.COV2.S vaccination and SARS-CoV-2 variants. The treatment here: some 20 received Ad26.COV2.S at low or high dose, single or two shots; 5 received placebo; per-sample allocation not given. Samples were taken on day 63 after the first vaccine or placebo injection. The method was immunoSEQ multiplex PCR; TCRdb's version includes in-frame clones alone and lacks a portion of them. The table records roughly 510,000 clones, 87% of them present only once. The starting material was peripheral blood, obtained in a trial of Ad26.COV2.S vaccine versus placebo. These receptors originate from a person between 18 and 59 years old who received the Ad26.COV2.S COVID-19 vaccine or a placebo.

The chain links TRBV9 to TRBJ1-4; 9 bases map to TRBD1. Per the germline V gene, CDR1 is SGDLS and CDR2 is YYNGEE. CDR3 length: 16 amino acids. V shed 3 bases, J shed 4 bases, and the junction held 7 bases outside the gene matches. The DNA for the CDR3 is TGTGCCAGCAGCGAGGCCGGGACAGGGCGTAATGAAAAACTGTTTTTT. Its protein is CASSEAGTGRNEKLFF.

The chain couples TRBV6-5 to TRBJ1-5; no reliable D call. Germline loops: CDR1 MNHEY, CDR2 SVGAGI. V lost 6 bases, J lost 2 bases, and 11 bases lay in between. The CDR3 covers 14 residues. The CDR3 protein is CASSDTRGNQPQHF. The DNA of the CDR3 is TGTGCCAGCAGCGATACAAGGGGCAATCAGCCCCAGCATTTT.

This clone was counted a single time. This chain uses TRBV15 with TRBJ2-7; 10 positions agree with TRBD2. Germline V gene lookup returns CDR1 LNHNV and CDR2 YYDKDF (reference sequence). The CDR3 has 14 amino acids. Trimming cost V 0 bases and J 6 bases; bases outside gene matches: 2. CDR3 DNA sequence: TGTGCCACCAGCAGAGATCTAGCGGGAGCCGAGCAGTACTTC. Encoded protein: CATSRDLAGAEQYF.

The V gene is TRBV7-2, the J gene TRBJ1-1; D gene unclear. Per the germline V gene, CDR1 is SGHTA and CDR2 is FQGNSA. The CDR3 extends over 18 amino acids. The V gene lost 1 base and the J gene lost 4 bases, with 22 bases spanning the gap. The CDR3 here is CASSLGRGRQFPGTEAFF. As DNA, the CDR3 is TGTGCCAGCAGCTTAGGCCGAGGGCGTCAGTTTCCGGGCACTGAAGCTTTCTTT.

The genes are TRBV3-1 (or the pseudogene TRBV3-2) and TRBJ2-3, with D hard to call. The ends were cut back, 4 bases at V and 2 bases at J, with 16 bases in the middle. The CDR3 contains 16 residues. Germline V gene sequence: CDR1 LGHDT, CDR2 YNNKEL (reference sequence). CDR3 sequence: CASSPEIRSNTDTQYF. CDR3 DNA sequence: TGTGCCAGCAGCCCCGAAATCAGGAGTAACACAGATACGCAGTATTTT.